A single sample gave rise to the 4 T cell receptor beta chains below, sequenced in a study of T cells in Graves' hyperthyroidism and ophthalmopathy (dated by TCRdb to between 2018 and 2021). Libraries were prepared through multiplex PCR. The instrument was an Illumina HiSeq 2000. TCR beta CDR3 regions were amplified from RNA transcripts. The first round of RT-PCR for the TCR CDR3 was performed with the HTBI primer set and the Qiagen OneStep RT-PCR kit. TCRdb took the public reads, trimmed them with fastp at Q25, ran MiXCR for clone calling and kept in-frame beta chains. Rows with a matching CDR3 protein are joined into one entry that keeps the most common DNA and genes. Recorded for this sample are some 510,000 distinct CDR3 sequences; around 21% of them occurred a single time. Roughly 29% of the sample is in the top ten clones. The sequencing sample was made of blood. Source of these receptors: a man between 18 and 35 years old with Graves' hyperthyroidism.

This clonotype was detected ten times or more. The chain combines TRBV11-2 with TRBJ2-7; the D gene is possibly TRBD1 (7 bases). Germline V gives CDR1 SGHAT, CDR2 FQNNGV. V gave up 5 bases and J gave up 7 bases, with 27 bases separating them. This CDR3 is 17 amino acids long. The CDR3 DNA is TGTGCCAGCAGCCCCAAAGGGGGCAGCGGGTACCCGCGGGAGCAGTACTTC. Translation gives CASSPKGGSGYPREQYF. The full variable domain, rest sourced from reference TRBV11-2 and TRBJ2-7, is EAGVAQSPRYKIIEKRQSVAFWCNPISGHATLYWYQQILGQGPKLLIQFQNNGVVDDSQLPKDRFSAERLKGVDSTLKIQPAKLEDSAVYLCASSPKGGSGYPREQYFGPGTRLTVT.

J is TRBJ1-2 and V is TRBV6-1, with 9 bases fitting TRBD1. V lost 10 bases to trimming and J lost 7 bases; unmatched junction nucleotides: 4. The CDR3 is made up of 11 amino acids. The germline V gene has CDR1 MNHNS and CDR2 SASEGT. CDR3 protein: CATRTGVGYTF. CDR3 DNA: TGTGCCACGAGGACAGGGGTTGGCTACACCTTC.

At least ten counts were recorded for this clonotype. This chain joins TRBV20-1 and TRBJ1-1; D is possibly TRBD1 (5 bases). This CDR3 contains 15 residues. The germline CDR1 and CDR2 sequences are DFQATT and SNEGSKA (reference sequence). The ends were cut back, 2 bases at V and 6 bases at J, with 19 bases in the middle. The CDR3 loop is CSARSGGPGGAEAFF. The CDR3 DNA sequence: TGCAGTGCTAGATCAGGTGGCCCCGGGGGGGCTGAAGCTTTCTTT.

This chain connects TRBV6-2 or TRBV6-3 to TRBJ2-7; 11 nucleotides match TRBD1. Germline V gene sequence: CDR1 MNHEY, CDR2 SVGEGT. Trimming at V came to 0 bases and at J to 4 bases, leaving 8 bases not matched to a gene. The CDR3 length is 17 residues. CDR3 sequence: CASSYSTGQGARYEQYF. DNA for the CDR3: TGTGCCAGCAGTTACTCGACTGGACAGGGGGCCAGGTACGAGCAGTACTTC.